This T cell receptor (beta chain) was observed in a study of T cell repertoires in cytomegalovirus infection. About the research overall: Public TCR beta signatures indicated both CMV infection and matching HLA type. Broader study findings: There were HLA-C-restricted CMV-specific TCR beta clonotypes dominating the ex vivo response.

In TCRdb, the reads were re-called with MiXCR into one record per CDR3 protein. The sample has 200,000 to 250,000 distinct CDR3 sequences, approximately 40% seen once. On this clonotype: What it binds is unknown.

The V gene's germline CDR1 is SGHTA and CDR2 FQGNSA. J gave up 9 bases and V 1 base, and 10 bases lay outside the gene matches. The CDR3 runs 16 residues. The sample consisted of CD8+ T cells from cultured PBMCs, taken from culture after CMV antigen stimulation. The receptor comes from a human donor in good health (CMV status not recorded). Some clones in this sample may be carry-over from other donors' samples. The chain joins TRBV7-2 to TRBJ2-1, with 9 bases that match TRBD2. The CDR3 sequence is CASSLELAGRGSEQFF. In DNA form, the CDR3 reads TGTGCCAGCAGCTTAGAACTAGCGGGCAGGGGTAGTGAGCAGTTCTTC.